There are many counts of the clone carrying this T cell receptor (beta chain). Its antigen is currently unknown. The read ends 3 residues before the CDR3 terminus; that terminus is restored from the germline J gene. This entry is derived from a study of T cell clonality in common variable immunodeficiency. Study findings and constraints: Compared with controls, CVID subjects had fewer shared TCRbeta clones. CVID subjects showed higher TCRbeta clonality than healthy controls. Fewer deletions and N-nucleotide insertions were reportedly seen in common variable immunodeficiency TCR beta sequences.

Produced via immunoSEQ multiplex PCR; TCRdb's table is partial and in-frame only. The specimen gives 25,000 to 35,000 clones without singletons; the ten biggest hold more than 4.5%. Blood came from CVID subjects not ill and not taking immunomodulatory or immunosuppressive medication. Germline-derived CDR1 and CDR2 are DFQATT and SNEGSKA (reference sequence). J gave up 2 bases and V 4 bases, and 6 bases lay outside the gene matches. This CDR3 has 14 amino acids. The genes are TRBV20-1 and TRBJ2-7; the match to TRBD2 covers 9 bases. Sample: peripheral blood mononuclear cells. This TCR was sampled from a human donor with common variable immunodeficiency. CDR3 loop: CSAIPSGDTYEQYF. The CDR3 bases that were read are TGCAGTGCTATCCCTAGCGGGGATACCTACGAG.